The 14 T cell receptor beta chains below all came from one sample that was sequenced in a study of cytomegalovirus exposure and HLA in healthy donors. Amplification used 60 Vbeta primers and 13 Jbeta primers. The repertoire was sequenced with immunoSEQ multiplex PCR; TCRdb's copy has only in-frame clones and lacks some. In the table there are 100,000 to 140,000 clones, over 80% of which are singletons. The specimen was PBMCs. These receptors all stem from a man younger than 40 in good health and CMV-seropositive.

The V call is TRBV2, the J call TRBJ2-2, with 8 nucleotides matching TRBD1. This CDR3 is 15 amino acids long. V was pared by 4 bases and J by 6 bases, with 7 bases of the junction left unmatched. Germline V CDR1 and CDR2: SNHLY, FYNNEI. CDR3 in amino acids: CASSGTGTFSGELFF. The CDR3 DNA sequence: TGTGCCAGCAGTGGGACAGGGACTTTTTCCGGGGAGCTGTTTTTT.

This clone was seen only a few times. This chain joins TRBV5-4 and TRBJ2-7, with D perhaps matching TRBD2 (6 bases). The CDR3 covers 15 residues. Germline CDR1 and CDR2: SGHNT and YYREEE (reference sequence). Trimming stripped 0 bases from V and 5 bases from J, with 15 bases between. This chain's CDR3 is CASSLGRGGYDEQYF. CDR3 nucleotides: TGTGCCAGCAGCTTGGGGAGGGGAGGTTATGACGAGCAGTACTTC.

The CDR3 nucleotides read TGCGCCAGCAGCCATCGAGGACAGGGGAAAGGCTACACCTTC. Amino acids: CASSHRGQGKGYTF. V gene TRBV4-1 combines with J gene TRBJ1-2; 9 nucleotides line up with TRBD1. Germline CDR1 reads MGHRA; CDR2 reads YSYEKL. CDR3 length: 14 amino acids. J gave up 8 bases and V 3 bases, and 7 bases lay outside the gene matches.

This chain connects TRBV28 to TRBJ2-1; D not certain. Germline CDR1 MDHEN, CDR2 SYDVKM. The V and J ends lost 3 bases and 3 bases respectively, with 9 bases between them. This CDR3 region has 14 residues. DNA of the CDR3: TGTGCCAGCAGTTTCCTAGTGGACTACAATGAGCAGTTCTTC. This codes for CASSFLVDYNEQFF.

CDR3 region: CASRSGFVTGELFF. The CDR3 region has the DNA TGTGCCAGCAGGTCAGGGTTCGTCACCGGGGAGCTGTTTTTT. The gene calls are TRBV11-3 and TRBJ2-2, with a tentative D call TRBD1 (5 bases). Trimming removed 6 bases from V and 4 bases from J, with 12 bases in between. The CDR3 sequence is 14 residues long. Germline V lookup: CDR1 SGHNT, CDR2 YENEEA.

Points on this clone: A junction boundary mismatches the germline segment, possibly from a read error. The chain joins TRBV5-6 to TRBJ2-5, with unresolved D. CDR3 size: 15 residues. CDR1 is SGHDT, CDR2 YYEEEE, per germline. The CDR3 spells CASSLGANPQGTQYF. The CDR3 nucleotides read TGTGCCAGCAGCTTGGGGGCCAACCCTCAAGGGACCCAGTACTTC. Full variable domain (outside the CDR3, taken from reference TRBV5-6 and TRBJ2-5): DAGVTQSPTHLIKTRGQQVTLRCSPKSGHDTVSWYQQALGQGPQFIFQYYEEEERQRGNFPDRFSGHQFPNYSSELNVNALLLGDSALYLCASSLGANPQGTQYFGPGTRLLVL.

This chain joins TRBV7-6 and TRBJ2-7; D not certain. The germline CDR1 and CDR2 sequences are SGHVS and FNYEAQ. Trimming pared 4 bases from V and 2 bases from J, leaving 6 bases between. The CDR3 covers 12 residues. The CDR3 sequence: CASSSEAYEQYF. The CDR3 nucleotides are TGTGCCAGCAGCTCAGAGGCCTACGAGCAGTACTTC.

This chain links TRBV10-3 with TRBJ2-7; 10 nucleotides line up with TRBD1. The length of the CDR3 is 13 residues. Germline values: CDR1 ENHRY, CDR2 SYGVKD. The J segment lost 3 bases and the V segment lost 6 bases, leaving 2 bases of the junction unmatched. CDR3 nucleotide sequence: TGTGCCATCAGGGGACAGGGGAACTACGAGCAGTACTTC. It is translated as CAIRGQGNYEQYF.

Notes on this clone: Its ends do not fully match the called genes, so a read error is possible. The rearrangement joins TRBV5-1 to TRBJ1-4; 9 bases match TRBD1. This CDR3 comprises 15 residues. CDR1 is SGHRS and CDR2 is YFSETQ in the germline V gene. In DNA, the CDR3 is TGCGCCAGCAGCCCAAGGACAGGGGCTAACGAAAAACTGTTTTTT. It codes for CASSPRTGANEKLFF.

This clone appeared a few times. V is TRBV18 and J is TRBJ2-1; the match to TRBD2 covers 9 bases. This CDR3 contains 16 residues. Unmatched junction bases numbered 9, after V lost 2 bases and J lost 7 bases. Germline V gene lookup returns CDR1 KGHSH and CDR2 LQKENI. The CDR3 sequence: CASSPLSGGLLNEQFF. CDR3 coding DNA: TGTGCCAGCTCACCATTGAGCGGGGGGCTCTTGAATGAGCAGTTCTTC.

This clone showed up just a few times. This rearrangement joins TRBV10-3 to TRBJ1-2; D might be TRBD1 (6 bases). CDR3 length equals 13 residues. Germline V gene data show CDR1 as ENHRY and CDR2 as SYGVKD. Trimming removed 3 bases at V and 8 bases at J, with 13 bases between. CDR3 residues: CAISDRGEGGYTF. The CDR3 region has the DNA TGTGCCATCAGTGACAGGGGAGAAGGGGGCTACACCTTC.

The chain uses TRBV30 and TRBJ1-5; the D gene is possibly TRBD1 (5 bases). This CDR3 is 13 amino acids long. The germline V and J ends were trimmed by 0 bases and 7 bases, with 10 bases remaining between them. Germline assignment: CDR1 GTSNPN and CDR2 SVGIG (reference sequence). The CDR3 coding sequence is TGTGCCTGGAGTGTATTCGGGGGGCAGCCCCAGCATTTT. Its translation: CAWSVFGGQPQHF.

The chain recombines TRBV10-3 with TRBJ1-6; 8 bases match TRBD1. CDR1 and CDR2 from the germline V gene are ENHRY and SYGVKD. The CDR3 totals 16 residues. V trimming: 2 bases; J trimming: 5 bases; junction bases outside the gene matches: 5. In nucleotides, the CDR3 is TGTGCCATCAGTGAGGCGGGACAGGAAAATAATTCACCCCTCCACTTT. It encodes CAISEAGQENNSPLHF.

The chain uses TRBV6-5 and TRBJ2-3; 7 nucleotides line up with TRBD1. CDR1 and CDR2 from the germline V gene are MNHEY and SVGAGI. V was pared by 10 bases and J by 1 base, with 5 bases of the junction left unmatched. The CDR3 loop spans 13 amino acids. CDR3 nucleotides: TGTGCCACAAGACAGGGTGGCACAGATACGCAGTATTTT. Encoded protein: CATRQGGTDTQYF.